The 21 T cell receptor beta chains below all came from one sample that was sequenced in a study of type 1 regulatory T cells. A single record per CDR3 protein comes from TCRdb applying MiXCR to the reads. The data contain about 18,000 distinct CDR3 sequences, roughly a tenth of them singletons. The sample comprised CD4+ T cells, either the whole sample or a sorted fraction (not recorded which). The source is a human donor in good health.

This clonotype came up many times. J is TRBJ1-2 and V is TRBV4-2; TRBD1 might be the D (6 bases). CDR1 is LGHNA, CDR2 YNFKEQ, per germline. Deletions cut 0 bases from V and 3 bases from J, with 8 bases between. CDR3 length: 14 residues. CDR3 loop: CASSQDEGDYGYTF. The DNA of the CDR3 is TGTGCCAGCAGCCAAGATGAGGGGGACTATGGCTACACCTTC.

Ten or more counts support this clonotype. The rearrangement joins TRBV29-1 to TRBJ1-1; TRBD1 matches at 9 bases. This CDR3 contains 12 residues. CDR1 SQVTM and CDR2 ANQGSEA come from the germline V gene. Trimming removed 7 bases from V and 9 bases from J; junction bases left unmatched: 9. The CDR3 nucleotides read TGCAGCGCCGTCCGGGACAGGGAAAAAGCTTTCTTT. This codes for CSAVRDREKAFF.

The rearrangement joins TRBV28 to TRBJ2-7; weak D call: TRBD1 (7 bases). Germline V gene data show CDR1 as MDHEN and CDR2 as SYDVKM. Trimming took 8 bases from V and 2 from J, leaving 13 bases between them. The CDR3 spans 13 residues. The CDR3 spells CASVEGATYEQYF. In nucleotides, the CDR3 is TGTGCCAGCGTGGAGGGGGCGACCTACGAGCAGTACTTC.

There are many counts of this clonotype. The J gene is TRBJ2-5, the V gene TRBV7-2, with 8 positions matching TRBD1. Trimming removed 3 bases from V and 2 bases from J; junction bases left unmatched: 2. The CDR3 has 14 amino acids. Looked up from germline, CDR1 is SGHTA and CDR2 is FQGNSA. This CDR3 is CASSFTGGQETQYF. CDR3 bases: TGTGCCAGCAGCTTCACAGGGGGACAAGAGACCCAGTACTTC.

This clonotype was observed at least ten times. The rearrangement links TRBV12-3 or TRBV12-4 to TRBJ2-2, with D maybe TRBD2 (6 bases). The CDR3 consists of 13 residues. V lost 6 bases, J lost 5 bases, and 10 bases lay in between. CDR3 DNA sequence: TGTGCCAGCAGACTAGCCGGGACCGGGGAGCTGTTTTTT. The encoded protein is CASRLAGTGELFF.

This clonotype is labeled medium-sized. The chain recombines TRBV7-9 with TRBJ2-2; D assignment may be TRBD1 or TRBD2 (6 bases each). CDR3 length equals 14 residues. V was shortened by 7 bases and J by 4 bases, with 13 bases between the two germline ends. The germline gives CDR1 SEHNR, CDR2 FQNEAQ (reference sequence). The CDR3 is CASNFGGGTGELFF. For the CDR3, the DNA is TGTGCCAGCAACTTCGGAGGGGGCACCGGGGAGCTGTTTTTT.

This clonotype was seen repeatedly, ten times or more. The CDR3 is CASSFGSGTPLHF. CDR3 DNA: TGTGCCAGCAGTTTTGGGTCAGGGACACCCCTCCACTTT. V is TRBV12-3 or TRBV12-4 and J is TRBJ1-6, with D possibly TRBD1 on 5 matching bases. This CDR3 contains 13 residues. V was pared by 3 bases and J by 11 bases, with 11 bases between.

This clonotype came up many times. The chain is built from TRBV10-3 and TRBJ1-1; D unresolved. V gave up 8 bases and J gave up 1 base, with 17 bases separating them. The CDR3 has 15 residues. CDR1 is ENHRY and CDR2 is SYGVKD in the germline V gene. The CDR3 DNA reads TGTGCCATCGGCATGGGTTCTCACCCGAACACTGAAGCTTTCTTT. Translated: CAIGMGSHPNTEAFF.

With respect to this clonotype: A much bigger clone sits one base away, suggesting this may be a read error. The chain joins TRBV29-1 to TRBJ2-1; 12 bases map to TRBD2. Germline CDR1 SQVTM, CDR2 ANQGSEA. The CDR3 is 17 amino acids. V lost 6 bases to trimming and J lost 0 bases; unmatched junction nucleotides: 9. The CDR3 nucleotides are TGCAGCGTGGGAGGACTAGCGGGGCAGAGCTCCTACAATGAGCAGTTCTTC. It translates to CSVGGLAGQSSYNEQFF.

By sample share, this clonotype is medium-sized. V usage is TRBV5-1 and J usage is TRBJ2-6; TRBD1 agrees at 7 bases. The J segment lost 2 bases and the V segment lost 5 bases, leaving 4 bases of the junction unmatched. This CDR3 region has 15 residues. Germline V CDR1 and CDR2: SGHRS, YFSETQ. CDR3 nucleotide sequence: TGCGCCAGCAGAGGGACAGCGACTGGGGCCAACGTCCTGACTTTC. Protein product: CASRGTATGANVLTF.

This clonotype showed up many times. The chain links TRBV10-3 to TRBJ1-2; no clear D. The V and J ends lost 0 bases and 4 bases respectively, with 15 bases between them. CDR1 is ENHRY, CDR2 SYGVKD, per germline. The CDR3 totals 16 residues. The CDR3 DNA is TGTGCCATCAGTGAGTCAGTCGGACTAAGTAGCTATGGCTACACCTTC. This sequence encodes CAISESVGLSSYGYTF.

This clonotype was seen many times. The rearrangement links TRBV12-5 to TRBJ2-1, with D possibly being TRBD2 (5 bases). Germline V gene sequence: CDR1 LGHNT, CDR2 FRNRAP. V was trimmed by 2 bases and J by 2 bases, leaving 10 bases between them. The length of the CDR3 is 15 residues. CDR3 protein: CASGLTGKTYNEQFF. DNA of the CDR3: TGTGCTAGTGGTTTGACGGGGAAGACCTACAATGAGCAGTTCTTC.

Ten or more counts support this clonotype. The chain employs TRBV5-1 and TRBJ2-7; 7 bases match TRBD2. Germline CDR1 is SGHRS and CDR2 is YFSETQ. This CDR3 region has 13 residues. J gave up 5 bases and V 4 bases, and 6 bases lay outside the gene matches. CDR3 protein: CASSSTGGHEQYF. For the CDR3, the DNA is TGCGCCAGCAGCAGCACGGGGGGACACGAGCAGTACTTC.

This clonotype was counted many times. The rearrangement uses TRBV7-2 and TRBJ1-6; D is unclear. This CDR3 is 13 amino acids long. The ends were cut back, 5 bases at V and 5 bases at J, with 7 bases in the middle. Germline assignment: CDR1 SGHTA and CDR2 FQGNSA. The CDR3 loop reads CASSLLDNSPLHF. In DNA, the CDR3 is TGTGCCAGCAGCCTTTTAGATAATTCACCCCTCCACTTT.

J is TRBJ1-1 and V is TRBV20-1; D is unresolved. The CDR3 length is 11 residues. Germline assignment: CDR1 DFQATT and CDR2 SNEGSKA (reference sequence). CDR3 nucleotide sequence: TGCAGCAGACCTCGGGCGACTGAAGCTTTCTTT. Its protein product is CSRPRATEAFF.

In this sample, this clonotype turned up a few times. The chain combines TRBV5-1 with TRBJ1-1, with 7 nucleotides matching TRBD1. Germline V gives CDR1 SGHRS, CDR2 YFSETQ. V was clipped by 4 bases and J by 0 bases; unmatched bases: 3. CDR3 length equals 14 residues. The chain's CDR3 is CASSGGQLNTEAFF. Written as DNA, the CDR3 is TGCGCCAGCAGCGGGGGACAGTTGAACACTGAAGCTTTCTTT.

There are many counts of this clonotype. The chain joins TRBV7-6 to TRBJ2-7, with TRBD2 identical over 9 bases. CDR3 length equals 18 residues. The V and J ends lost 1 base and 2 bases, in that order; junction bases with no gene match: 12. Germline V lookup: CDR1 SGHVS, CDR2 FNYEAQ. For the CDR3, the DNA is TGTGCCAGCAGCTTAGAGGGCCCCGGGACTAGCAGAACCTACGAGCAGTACTTC. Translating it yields CASSLEGPGTSRTYEQYF.

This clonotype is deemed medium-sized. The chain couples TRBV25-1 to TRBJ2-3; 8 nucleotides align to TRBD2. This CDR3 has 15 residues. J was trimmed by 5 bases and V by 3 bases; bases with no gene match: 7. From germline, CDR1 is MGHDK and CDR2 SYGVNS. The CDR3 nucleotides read TGTGCCAGCAGTGACCCCGGGGGGGTTGAAGATACGCAGTATTTT. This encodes CASSDPGGVEDTQYF.

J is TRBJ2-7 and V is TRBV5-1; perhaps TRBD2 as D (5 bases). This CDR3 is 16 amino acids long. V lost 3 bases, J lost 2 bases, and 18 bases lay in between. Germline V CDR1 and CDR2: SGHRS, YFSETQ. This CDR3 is CASSCDVTGLAYEQYF. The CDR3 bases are TGCGCCAGCAGCTGTGACGTGACGGGATTAGCCTACGAGCAGTACTTC.

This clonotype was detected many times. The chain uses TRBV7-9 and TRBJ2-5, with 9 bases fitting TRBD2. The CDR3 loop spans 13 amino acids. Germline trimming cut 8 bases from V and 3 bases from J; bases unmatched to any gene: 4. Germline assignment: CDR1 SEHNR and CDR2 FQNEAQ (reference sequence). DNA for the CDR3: TGTGCCAGCTCATCTAGCGGGAAAGAGACCCAGTACTTC. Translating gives CASSSSGKETQYF.

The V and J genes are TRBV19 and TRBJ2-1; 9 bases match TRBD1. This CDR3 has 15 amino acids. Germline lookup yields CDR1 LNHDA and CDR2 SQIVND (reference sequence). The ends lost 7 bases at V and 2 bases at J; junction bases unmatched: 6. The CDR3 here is CASNPGQGTYNEQFF. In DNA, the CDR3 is TGTGCCAGTAACCCCGGACAGGGGACCTACAATGAGCAGTTCTTC.